The source of this T cell receptor (beta chain) is a study of blood T cells in healthy people across ages. Study results and caveats: Naive CD4+ cell counts and diversity both ran higher in long-lived than in aged donors.

For the second PCR, which ran for roughly 7 to 11 cycles, a sample-barcoded 5' primer and a J-beta primer mix were used. TCRdb re-called the 5' RACE reads through MiXCR, storing one row per CDR3 protein. Altogether 850,000 to 1,000,000 distinct CDR3 sequences are present, about 44% being singletons, with the ten largest covering roughly an eighth. V lost 5 bases and J 6 bases, leaving 15 bases between the germline ends. CDR3 length equals 14 residues. Germline CDR1 reads LNHDA; CDR2 reads SQIVND (reference sequence). Each sample gave at least 6 million isolated PBMCs. About this clonotype: Its antigen remains unknown.

This clonotype was obtained from a man aged 25-45 years in good health. The chain recombines TRBV19 with TRBJ2-3, with D tentatively TRBD2 (6 bases). Source material: blood. CDR3 DNA sequence: TGTGCCAGTAGTCCCAGGCGGGACTCCGATACGCAGTATTTT. Its translation: CASSPRRDSDTQYF. The variable domain in full, with the rest retrieved from reference TRBV19 and TRBJ2-3, is DGGITQSPKYLFRKEGQNVTLSCEQNLNHDAMYWYRQDPGQGLRLIYYSQIVNDFQKGDIAEGYSVSREKKESFPLTVTSAQKNPTAFYLCASSPRRDSDTQYFGPGTRLTVL.